This T cell receptor (beta chain) was captured by sequencing in a study of blood T cell repertoires in COVID-19. Turning to the study itself: Material from acute and convalescent COVID-19 was sourced from the United States, Italy and Spain. From T cells, B-cell-depleted T cells, or PBMCs came the material, which was cDNA or gDNA.

The CDR3 has 13 amino acids. In the source study's methods: It was from reference gene primer amplification that nucleated cell counts were estimated. The method was immunoSEQ multiplex PCR; TCRdb's version includes in-frame clones alone and lacks a portion of them. The DNA was the basis for D and trimming; V, J and clone size are from that table. The sample carries under 300,000 clones, about 83% recorded once. The sample holds a few counts of this clone. The gene calls are TRBV21-1 and TRBJ1-2; the table names TRBD1, a call not compared with the DNA. TRBV21-1 is annotated as a pseudogene. The sample comprised peripheral blood. This clonotype originated in a human donor in a cohort sampled during active COVID-19. CDR3 sequence reads: CASSISDSEGYTF. The CDR3 nucleotides are TGTGCCAGCAGCATTTCGGACAGTGAGGGCTACACCTTC.